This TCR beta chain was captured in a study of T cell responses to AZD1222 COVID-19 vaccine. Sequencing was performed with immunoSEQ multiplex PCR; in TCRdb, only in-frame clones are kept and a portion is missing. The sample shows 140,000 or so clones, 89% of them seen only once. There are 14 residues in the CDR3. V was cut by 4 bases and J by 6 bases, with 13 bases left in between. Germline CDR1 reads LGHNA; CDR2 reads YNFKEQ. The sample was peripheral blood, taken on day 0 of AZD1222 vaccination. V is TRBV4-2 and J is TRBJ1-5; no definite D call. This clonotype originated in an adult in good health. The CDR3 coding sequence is TGTGCCAGCAGCCCCGGTTCGGTTGCTCAGCCCCAGCATTTT. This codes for CASSPGSVAQPQHF.